The 26 T cell receptor beta chains reported below all come from one sample, sequenced in a study of PD-1 blockade in classical Hodgkin lymphoma. Only in-frame clones appear in the TCRdb table, and some are missing; sequencing was by immunoSEQ multiplex PCR. The sample records 37,000 or so clones, roughly 88% being singletons. No patient escaped relapse after autologous stem cell transplantation, and brentuximab vedotin exposure varied. Sequenced material: peripheral blood mononuclear cells (PBMCs), taken before the second cycle of nivolumab. These receptors originate from a human donor with classical Hodgkin lymphoma.

The rearrangement uses TRBV7-9 and TRBJ2-1, with 7 bases identical to TRBD1. The CDR3 totals 17 residues. J gave up 8 bases and V 4 bases, and 17 bases lay outside the gene matches. Germline-derived CDR1 and CDR2 are SEHNR and FQNEAQ (reference sequence). CDR3 sequence reads: CASSSPVLQGLPYEQFF. The DNA for the CDR3 is TGTGCCAGCAGCTCACCGGTCTTACAGGGGTTGCCGTATGAGCAGTTCTTC.

The chain joins TRBV10-2 to TRBJ2-7, with D perhaps matching TRBD1 (5 bases). Germline V gene sequence: CDR1 WSHSY, CDR2 SAAADI. Trimming cost V 5 bases and J 3 bases, with 8 bases left between them. This CDR3 has 12 residues. CDR3 DNA: TGCGCCAGCAGTTGGCAGGGCTACGAGCAGTACTTC. Amino acids: CASSWQGYEQYF.

The V call is TRBV19, the J call TRBJ2-2; D remains ambiguous. Trimming removed 7 bases from V and 6 bases from J, with 6 bases in between. This CDR3 spans 11 amino acids. Germline assignment: CDR1 LNHDA and CDR2 SQIVND (reference sequence). The CDR3, as DNA: TGTGCCAGTAAATATTCCGGGGAGCTGTTTTTT. It yields the protein CASKYSGELFF. Full variable domain (outside the CDR3, taken from reference TRBV19 and TRBJ2-2): DGGITQSPKYLFRKEGQNVTLSCEQNLNHDAMYWYRQDPGQGLRLIYYSQIVNDFQKGDIAEGYSVSREKKESFPLTVTSAQKNPTAFYLCASKYSGELFFGEGSRLTVL.

This clone was seen only a few times. The rearrangement uses TRBV7-9 and TRBJ1-5; 9 bases agree with TRBD1. With 4 bases clipped from V and 9 bases from J, the junction kept 7 bases outside the gene matches. The CDR3 contains 14 residues. Germline lookup yields CDR1 SEHNR and CDR2 FQNEAQ (reference sequence). This CDR3 is CASSSGQGPSPQHF. The CDR3 coding sequence is TGTGCCAGCAGCTCAGGACAGGGGCCATCGCCCCAGCATTTT.

The CDR3 coding sequence is TGTGCCAGCAGTCCAACTCCTGGACAGGGCCAACGTCGATATACGCAGTATTTT. The encoded protein is CASSPTPGQGQRRYTQYF. This chain links TRBV6-4 with TRBJ2-3; TRBD1 agrees at 8 bases. V trimming: 5 bases; J trimming: 7 bases; junction bases outside the gene matches: 20. CDR1 is MRHNA and CDR2 is SNTAGT in the germline V gene. This CDR3 contains 18 residues.

By share, this clone ranks as medium-sized. This chain links TRBV28 with TRBJ2-7; no firm D call. Germline-derived CDR1 and CDR2 are MDHEN and SYDVKM. The CDR3 spans 14 residues. Trimming left V 7 bases short and J 4 bases short, with 17 bases between. CDR3 DNA sequence: TGTGCCAGCAATCCAAACCTCGCCCAGTACGAGCAGTACTTC. Residues: CASNPNLAQYEQYF.

This clone was observed once. V gene TRBV4-3 combines with J gene TRBJ1-5, with TRBD1 as a possible D gene (5 bases). Trimming left V 0 bases short and J 4 bases short, with 10 bases between. CDR1 and CDR2 from the germline V gene are LGHNA and YSLEER. The CDR3 is made up of 15 amino acids. The CDR3, as DNA: TGCGCCAGCAGCCAAGACGGGACGTCAAATCAGCCCCAGCATTTT. Protein: CASSQDGTSNQPQHF.

V gene TRBV28 combines with J gene TRBJ2-3; 7 bases match TRBD2. Germline CDR1 reads MDHEN; CDR2 reads SYDVKM. Germline trimming cut 8 bases from V and 3 bases from J; bases unmatched to any gene: 8. The CDR3 runs to 14 residues. The CDR3 reads CASGGGWRTDTQYF. The CDR3 DNA reads as TGTGCCAGCGGGGGGGGGTGGAGGACAGATACGCAGTATTTT.

This rearrangement joins TRBV5-6 to TRBJ2-1; 7 bases line up with TRBD1. Germline CDR1 is SGHDT and CDR2 is YYEEEE. V lost 6 bases, J lost 8 bases, and 8 bases stayed unmatched. This CDR3 has 13 amino acids. DNA for the CDR3: TGTGCCAGCACCCCAGACAGGGTCGATGAGCAGTTCTTC. Its translation: CASTPDRVDEQFF.

This clone was seen once. This chain links TRBV2 with TRBJ2-7; 10 nucleotides align to TRBD1. This CDR3 region has 15 residues. The J segment lost 5 bases and the V segment lost 3 bases, leaving 7 bases of the junction unmatched. Germline loops: CDR1 SNHLY, CDR2 FYNNEI. As DNA, the CDR3 is TGTGCCAGCAGTGATGTGGGACAGGGGTCCCACGAGCAGTACTTC. Protein: CASSDVGQGSHEQYF. Looking up the rest from reference TRBV2 and TRBJ2-7 gives the full variable domain: EPEVTQTPSHQVTQMGQEVILRCVPISNHLYFYWYRQILGQKVEFLVSFYNNEISEKSEIFDDQFSVERPDGSNFTLKIRSTKLEDSAMYFCASSDVGQGSHEQYFGPGTRLTVT.

This clone was recorded only once. This chain uses TRBV9 with TRBJ2-5, with 8 bases matching TRBD2. Germline values: CDR1 SGDLS, CDR2 YYNGEE. Unmatched junction bases numbered 23, after V lost 2 bases and J lost 5 bases. The CDR3 has 20 amino acids. For the CDR3, the DNA is TGTGCCAGCAGCGTGGAGACGGGGGTAGGGGCGGGAGGACCCTCGGAGACCCAGTACTTC. Its translation: CASSVETGVGAGGPSETQYF.

V usage is TRBV30 and J usage is TRBJ2-7; TRBD1 might be the D (6 bases). The CDR3 sequence is 13 residues long. With 2 bases removed from V and 7 bases from J, the gap between germline ends came to 15 bases. Germline V gene data show CDR1 as GTSNPN and CDR2 as SVGIG (reference sequence). The CDR3 region is CAWSLSGAREQYF. The CDR3 DNA reads TGTGCCTGGAGTCTTTCAGGGGCGAGGGAGCAGTACTTC.

V and J are TRBV28 and TRBJ1-1; no clear D gene. CDR1 and CDR2 (germline): MDHEN, SYDVKM. The CDR3 is made up of 14 amino acids. The ends were cut back, 6 bases at V and 5 bases at J, with 16 bases in the middle. The CDR3: CASSLTRKGTEAFF. DNA for the CDR3: TGTGCCAGCAGCCTCACCCGGAAGGGAACTGAAGCTTTCTTT.

The chain joins TRBV5-1 to TRBJ2-7, with 9 bases matching TRBD1. The CDR3 covers 13 residues. V lost 4 bases to trimming and J lost 3 bases; unmatched junction nucleotides: 2. Germline V CDR1 and CDR2: SGHRS, YFSETQ. CDR3 in amino acids: CASSGDRVYEQYF. The DNA of the CDR3 is TGCGCCAGCAGCGGGGACAGGGTCTACGAGCAGTACTTC.

The V and J genes are TRBV11-2 and TRBJ2-7; D is unclear. The germline V gene has CDR1 SGHAT and CDR2 FQNNGV. The V gene lost 5 bases and the J gene lost 3 bases, with 11 bases spanning the gap. This CDR3 contains 13 residues. CDR3 residues: CASSPGVHYEQYF. In DNA form, the CDR3 reads TGTGCCAGCAGCCCCGGAGTACACTACGAGCAGTACTTC.

The chain uses TRBV11-3 and TRBJ2-7; TRBD2 agrees at 13 bases. Trimming removed 3 bases from V and 2 bases from J; junction bases left unmatched: 7. The germline gives CDR1 SGHNT, CDR2 YENEEA. The CDR3 consists of 17 residues. Written as DNA, the CDR3 is TGTGCCAGCAGCTTCTTTAGGACTAGCGGGGGTGCCTACGAGCAGTACTTC. Translation: CASSFFRTSGGAYEQYF.

This chain links TRBV9 with TRBJ2-7; 10 bases fit TRBD2. This CDR3 has 15 residues. Germline V CDR1 and CDR2: SGDLS, YYNGEE. J was trimmed by 0 bases and V by 5 bases; bases with no gene match: 5. CDR3 amino acids: CASSAGTSVSYEQYF. CDR3 sequence (DNA): TGTGCCAGCAGTGCCGGGACTAGCGTCTCCTACGAGCAGTACTTC.

The chain joins TRBV11-3 to TRBJ2-4; D may be TRBD1 (5 bases). Trimming removed 4 bases at V and 7 bases at J, with 14 bases between. CDR3 size: 14 residues. Per the germline V gene, CDR1 is SGHNT and CDR2 is YENEEA. CDR3 region: CASSYSRGPNIQYF. CDR3 DNA sequence: TGTGCCAGCAGCTATTCTAGGGGCCCGAACATTCAGTACTTC.

The chain carries TRBV6-6 and TRBJ1-2; D gene uncertain. Trimming pared 0 bases from V and 6 bases from J, leaving 14 bases between. The CDR3 sequence is 15 residues long. Germline CDR1 MNHNY, CDR2 SVGAGI (reference sequence). The CDR3 here is CASSYSRGGHHGYTF. CDR3 sequence (DNA): TGTGCCAGCAGTTACTCCCGGGGAGGGCACCATGGCTACACCTTC.

The V call is TRBV6-1, the J call TRBJ2-3; D gene ambiguous. The V end was cut by 4 bases, the J end by 0 bases, with 14 bases between. CDR3 length equals 16 residues. CDR1 is MNHNS and CDR2 is SASEGT in the germline V gene. CDR3 nucleotide sequence: TGTGCCAGCAGTGTAGTACCAACCCCTAGCACAGATACGCAGTATTTT. Its translation: CASSVVPTPSTDTQYF.

The chain uses TRBV7-9 and TRBJ2-7; D unclear. The CDR3 runs 14 residues. Germline CDR1 SEHNR, CDR2 FQNEAQ (reference sequence). Trimming left V 5 bases short and J 6 bases short, with 17 bases between. The CDR3 spells CASSPRDFWCEQYF. CDR3 coding DNA: TGTGCCAGCAGCCCTAGAGACTTCTGGTGCGAGCAGTACTTC. The full variable domain, rest sourced from reference TRBV7-9 and TRBJ2-7, is DTGVSQNPRHKITKRGQNVTFRCDPISEHNRLYWYRQTLGQGPEFLTYFQNEAQLEKSRLLSDRFSAERPKGSFSTLEIQRTEQGDSAMYLCASSPRDFWCEQYFGPGTRLTVT.

CDR3 coding DNA: TGTGCCAGTAGCTATAGCGGGAGATACGAGACCCAGTACTTC. Amino acid sequence: CASSYSGRYETQYF. The chain couples TRBV19 to TRBJ2-5, with 9 positions matching TRBD2. Trimming took 6 bases from V and 5 from J; bases not matched to a gene: 7. The CDR3 covers 14 residues. CDR1 and CDR2 from the germline V gene are LNHDA and SQIVND (reference sequence).

V usage is TRBV4-1 and J usage is TRBJ2-1; TRBD2 matches 8 bases. The CDR3 spans 17 residues. Germline trimming cut 0 bases from V and 0 bases from J; bases unmatched to any gene: 4. The germline V gene has CDR1 MGHRA and CDR2 YSYEKL. The CDR3 region is CASSQDPGRVSYNEQFF. CDR3 nucleotides: TGCGCCAGCAGCCAAGATCCCGGGAGGGTCTCCTACAATGAGCAGTTCTTC.

This rearrangement joins TRBV7-9 to TRBJ1-2; no definite D call. Germline assignment: CDR1 SEHNR and CDR2 FQNEAQ (reference sequence). This CDR3 comprises 14 residues. V gave up 5 bases and J gave up 4 bases, with 14 bases separating them. The CDR3 protein is CASSPPKLLYGYTF. The CDR3 DNA reads TGTGCCAGCAGCCCCCCGAAACTTCTCTATGGCTACACCTTC.

The count of this clone is one. The chain is built from TRBV28 and TRBJ1-5; no firm D call. This CDR3 spans 16 amino acids. V was trimmed by 2 bases and J by 7 bases, leaving 18 bases between them. Germline V gives CDR1 MDHEN, CDR2 SYDVKM. CDR3 sequence (DNA): TGTGCCAGCAGTTTAGGGGTGAGAGGGTCTTACCAGCCCCAGCATTTT. Its protein is CASSLGVRGSYQPQHF.

The rearrangement links TRBV10-3 to TRBJ2-7, with no clear D. CDR3 length: 11 amino acids. Trimming removed 3 bases from V and 7 bases from J, with 7 bases in between. Germline V CDR1 and CDR2: ENHRY, SYGVKD. The CDR3 sequence: CAISDQVEQYF. The DNA for the CDR3 is TGTGCCATCAGTGATCAAGTAGAGCAGTACTTC.